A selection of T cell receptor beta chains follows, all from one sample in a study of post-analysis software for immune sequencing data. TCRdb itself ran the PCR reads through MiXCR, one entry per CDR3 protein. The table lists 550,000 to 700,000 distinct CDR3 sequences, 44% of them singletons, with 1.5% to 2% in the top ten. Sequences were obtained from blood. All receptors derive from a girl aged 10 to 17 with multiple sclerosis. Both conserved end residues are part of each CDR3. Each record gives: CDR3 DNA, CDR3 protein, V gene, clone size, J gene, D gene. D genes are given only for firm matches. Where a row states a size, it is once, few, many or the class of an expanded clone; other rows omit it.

cdr3_nt: TGTGCCATCAGTGACGGGTTAGGCAATGAGCAGTTCTTC
cdr3_aa: CAISDGLGNEQFF
v_call: TRBV10-3
clone_size: -
j_call: TRBJ2-1
d_call: -

cdr3_nt: TGTGCCATCAGTGAGCAGGCCTCTGGCTACACCTTC
cdr3_aa: CAISEQASGYTF
v_call: TRBV10-3
clone_size: few
j_call: TRBJ1-2
d_call: -

cdr3_nt: TGTGCCAGCAGTTTAGCTTCGACAGGGGTAAACGAGCAGTACTTC
cdr3_aa: CASSLASTGVNEQYF
v_call: TRBV12-3/TRBV12-4
clone_size: once
j_call: TRBJ2-7
d_call: TRBD1

cdr3_nt: TGCAGCGTTGGGACAGGGTCACGAGAGACCCAGTACTTC
cdr3_aa: CSVGTGSRETQYF
v_call: TRBV29-1
clone_size: once
j_call: TRBJ2-5
d_call: TRBD1

cdr3_nt: TGCAGTGCTAACCTCGGACAGGACTATGGTTACACCTTC
cdr3_aa: CSANLGQDYGYTF
v_call: TRBV20-1
clone_size: -
j_call: TRBJ1-2
d_call: TRBD1

cdr3_nt: TGCGCCAGCAGCCAAGTGGAGCGGAACGAGCAGTACTTC
cdr3_aa: CASSQVERNEQYF
v_call: TRBV4-1
clone_size: -
j_call: TRBJ2-7
d_call: -

cdr3_nt: TGTGCCAGCAGCTTTGGCCCCGACAGGGTCGCCTATGGCTACACCTTC
cdr3_aa: CASSFGPDRVAYGYTF
v_call: TRBV5-5
clone_size: -
j_call: TRBJ1-2
d_call: TRBD1

cdr3_nt: TGTGCCAGCAGCCCAAAGCGGGGGGGAGACAATGAGCAGTTCTTC
cdr3_aa: CASSPKRGGDNEQFF
v_call: TRBV7-9
clone_size: -
j_call: TRBJ2-1
d_call: TRBD2

cdr3_nt: TGTGCCAGCAGCCCCCGAATAGCGGGGGGGAAATACGAGCAGTACTTC
cdr3_aa: CASSPRIAGGKYEQYF
v_call: TRBV13
clone_size: -
j_call: TRBJ2-7
d_call: TRBD2

cdr3_nt: TGTGCCAGCAGCCCCAAAACCGGGGGATCGCAGTTCTTC
cdr3_aa: CASSPKTGGSQFF
v_call: TRBV7-2
clone_size: -
j_call: TRBJ2-1
d_call: -

cdr3_nt: TGTGCCACCCATAAGGCGGGGCGCGGGTATGGCTACACCTTC
cdr3_aa: CATHKAGRGYGYTF
v_call: TRBV12-3/TRBV12-4
clone_size: few
j_call: TRBJ1-2
d_call: -